This passage covers 14 T cell receptor beta chains from one sample sequenced in a study of blood T cells in healthy people across ages (dated by TCRdb to the mid-2010s). The library was obtained by 5' RACE. The reads were generated on an Illumina HiSeq 2500. The second PCR ran for roughly 6 to 11 cycles and used a J-beta primer mix along with a sample-barcoded 5' primer. TCRdb handled the public reads itself, with Q25 trimming in fastp and clone calling in MiXCR, and kept productive beta chains. Here each entry gathers all rows of one CDR3 protein and keeps the most common genes and DNA. In all, the sample holds 450,000 to 600,000 distinct CDR3 sequences, and 25% to 35% of those were seen once. Roughly 3.5% of the sample goes to the ten largest clones. These data were also reused for a study on T cells of mothers and their children.

The sample was blood. Receptors originate from a boy aged 2 to 10 in good health.

The gene calls are TRBV15 and TRBJ2-5, with D possibly being TRBD2 (7 bases). Germline CDR1 is LNHNV and CDR2 is YYDKDF (reference sequence). The CDR3 contains 15 residues. V was clipped by 8 bases and J by 6 bases, with 22 bases between them. CDR3 sequence: CATAWWGGSGKTQYF. The CDR3 region has the DNA TGTGCCACCGCGTGGTGGGGGGGCTCAGGGAAGACCCAGTACTTC.

This clonotype occurred a few times. This chain uses TRBV20-1 with TRBJ2-1, with TRBD2 matching over 12 bases. The trim removed 2 bases at V and 0 bases at J, leaving 2 bases unmatched. Germline CDR1 and CDR2: DFQATT and SNEGSKA (reference sequence). The CDR3 totals 16 residues. The CDR3 protein is CSARPSGRASYNEQFF. CDR3 coding DNA: TGCAGTGCTAGACCTAGCGGGAGGGCCTCCTACAATGAGCAGTTCTTC.

The chain carries TRBV5-5 and TRBJ2-4; tentative D call: TRBD2 (7 bases). CDR1 is SGHKS, CDR2 YYEKEE, per germline (reference sequence). This CDR3 comprises 18 residues. V was cut by 2 bases and J by 0 bases, with 18 bases left in between. In DNA form, the CDR3 reads TGTGCCAGCAGCTTAGGAGGGCGGGGGCCTCTAGCCAAAAACATTCAGTACTTC. It specifies CASSLGGRGPLAKNIQYF.

The genes are TRBV4-1 and TRBJ2-1; D gene ambiguous. Germline assignment: CDR1 MGHRA and CDR2 YSYEKL. The CDR3 is 12 residues long. The germline V and J ends were trimmed by 3 bases and 8 bases, with 8 bases remaining between them. The CDR3 nucleotides read TGCGCCAGCAGCCAGTTAGGATATGAGCAGTTCTTC. This encodes CASSQLGYEQFF.

This clonotype was seen a few times. The chain uses TRBV28 and TRBJ2-7, with D perhaps TRBD1 (6 bases). The CDR3 has 13 residues. Trimming pared 7 bases from V and 0 bases from J, leaving 10 bases between. Per germline, CDR1 MDHEN and CDR2 SYDVKM. In DNA, the CDR3 is TGTGCCAGCATGACAGGCTACTCCTACGAGCAGTACTTC. Its translation is CASMTGYSYEQYF.

The chain is built from TRBV10-3 and TRBJ2-7; 9 bases are a match to TRBD2. The better agreement between TRBJ2-1 and the DNA end casts doubt on the J call. Per the germline V gene, CDR1 is ENHRY and CDR2 is SYGVKD. The length of the CDR3 is 16 residues. The CDR3 DNA reads TGTGCCATCAGTGATATAGCGGGAGCGGGAAACAATGAGCAGTTCTTC. Protein product: CAISDIAGAGNNEQFF.

This clonotype was observed a handful of times. The genes are TRBV12-3 or TRBV12-4 and TRBJ2-7; 8 bases are shared with TRBD2. The J call may not be correct, given that the DNA end is closer to TRBJ2-5. This CDR3 spans 15 amino acids. CDR3 coding DNA: TGTGCCAGCAGTTTCCTAGCGGGTGGGGTGGGGACCCAGTACTTC. Translated, it gives CASSFLAGGVGTQYF.

About this clonotype: A junction end diverges from the germline sequence, so it may reflect a read error. The rearrangement joins TRBV2 to TRBJ1-3; TRBD1 is a possible D gene (6 bases). Germline CDR1 and CDR2: SNHLY and FYNNEI. The CDR3 consists of 16 residues. CDR3 DNA sequence: TGTGCCAGCAGTCCGGACAGTCCGAACTCTGGAAACACCGTATATTTT. Protein: CASSPDSPNSGNTVYF.

V usage is TRBV12-5 and J usage is TRBJ2-3; D possibly uses TRBD1 or TRBD2 (5 bases each). This CDR3 contains 14 residues. Trimming stripped 7 bases from V and 7 bases from J, with 18 bases between. Germline lookup yields CDR1 LGHNT and CDR2 FRNRAP. The CDR3 region has the DNA TGTGCTAGTGCCACCCTTCGGGGACGAAATACGCAGTATTTT. This translates into CASATLRGRNTQYF.

CDR3 protein: CASSYGTTYEQYF. The CDR3 region has the DNA TGTGCCAGCAGTTACGGCACCACCTACGAGCAGTACTTC. The chain recombines TRBV6-5 with TRBJ2-7, with D unclear. The length of the CDR3 is 13 residues. Germline values: CDR1 MNHEY, CDR2 SVGAGI. The V and J ends lost 2 bases and 2 bases respectively, with 7 bases between them.

This clonotype was seen a few times. The chain joins TRBV20-1 to TRBJ1-4; D might be TRBD1 (5 bases). Germline V gene lookup returns CDR1 DFQATT and CDR2 SNEGSKA (reference sequence). This CDR3 has 13 amino acids. The V end was cut by 5 bases, the J end by 14 bases, with 21 bases between. The CDR3 spells CSAWVRGGGGLFF. The CDR3 nucleotides read TGCAGTGCTTGGGTGAGGGGAGGCGGAGGGCTGTTTTTT.

This clonotype was seen a few times. The V call is TRBV3-1, the J call TRBJ1-6; 8 bases map to TRBD1. The junction had 7 bases not matched to a gene; V was cut back by 0 bases and J by 9 bases. The CDR3 loop spans 16 amino acids. The germline gives CDR1 LGHDT, CDR2 YNNKEL (reference sequence). The CDR3 DNA reads TGTGCCAGCAGCCAAGATCAGCAGGGGGCTGGTTCACCCCTCCACTTT. It yields the protein CASSQDQQGAGSPLHF.

The chain employs TRBV15 and TRBJ2-7; no clear D. The CDR3 totals 13 residues. Germline CDR1 is LNHNV and CDR2 is YYDKDF (reference sequence). V was trimmed by 1 base and J by 3 bases, leaving 7 bases between them. The CDR3 loop reads CATSRGTNYEQYF. The CDR3 DNA sequence: TGTGCCACCAGCAGAGGTACGAACTACGAGCAGTACTTC.

This clonotype was counted only a few times. The CDR3 DNA follows: TGTGCCAGCAGTTACGGGACAGAGAATAATTCACCCCTCCACTTT. This gives the protein CASSYGTENNSPLHF. V gene TRBV6-6 combines with J gene TRBJ1-6; 7 bases line up with TRBD1. The germline gives CDR1 MNHNY, CDR2 SVGAGI (reference sequence). This CDR3 is 15 amino acids long. Trimming cost V 2 bases and J 5 bases; bases outside gene matches: 3.